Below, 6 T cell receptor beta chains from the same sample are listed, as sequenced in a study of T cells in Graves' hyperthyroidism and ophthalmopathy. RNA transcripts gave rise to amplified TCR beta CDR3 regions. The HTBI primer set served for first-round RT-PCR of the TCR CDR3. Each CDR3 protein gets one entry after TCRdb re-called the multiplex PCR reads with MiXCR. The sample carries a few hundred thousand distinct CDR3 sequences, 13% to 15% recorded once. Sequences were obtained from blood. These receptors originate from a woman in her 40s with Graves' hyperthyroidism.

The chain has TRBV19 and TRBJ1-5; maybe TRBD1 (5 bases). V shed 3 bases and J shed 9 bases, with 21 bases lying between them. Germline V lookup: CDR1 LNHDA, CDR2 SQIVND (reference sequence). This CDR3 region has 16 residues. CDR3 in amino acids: CASSISLGTATGPQHF. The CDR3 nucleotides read TGTGCCAGTAGTATTTCTTTGGGGACGGCGACCGGGCCCCAGCATTTT.

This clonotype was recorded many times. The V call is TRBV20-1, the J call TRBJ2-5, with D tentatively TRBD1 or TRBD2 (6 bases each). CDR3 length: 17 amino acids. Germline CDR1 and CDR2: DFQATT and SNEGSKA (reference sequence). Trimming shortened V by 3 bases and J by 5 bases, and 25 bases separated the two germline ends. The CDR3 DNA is TGCAGTGCTAGGTACGTTCGGGGGACACTTAGGTCGGAGACCCAGTACTTC. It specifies CSARYVRGTLRSETQYF.

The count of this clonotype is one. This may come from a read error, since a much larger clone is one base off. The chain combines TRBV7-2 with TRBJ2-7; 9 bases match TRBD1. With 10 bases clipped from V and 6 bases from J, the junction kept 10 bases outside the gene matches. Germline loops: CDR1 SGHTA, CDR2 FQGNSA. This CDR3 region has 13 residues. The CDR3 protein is CTILGQGSSEQYF. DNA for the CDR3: TGTACCATCCTGGGACAGGGTTCTTCCGAGCAGTACTTC.

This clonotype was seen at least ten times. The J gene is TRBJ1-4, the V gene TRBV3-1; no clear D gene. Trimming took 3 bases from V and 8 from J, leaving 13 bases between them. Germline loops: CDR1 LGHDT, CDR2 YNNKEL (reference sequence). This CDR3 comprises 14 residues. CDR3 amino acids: CASSHRTGNEKLFF. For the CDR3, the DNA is TGTGCCAGCAGCCATAGGACTGGGAACGAAAAACTGTTTTTT.

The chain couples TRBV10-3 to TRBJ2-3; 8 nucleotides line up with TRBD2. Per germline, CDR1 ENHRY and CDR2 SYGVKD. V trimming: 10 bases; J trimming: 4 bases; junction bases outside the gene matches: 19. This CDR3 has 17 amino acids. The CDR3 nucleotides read TGTGCCACCAAGGGGACTAGGGGAGGAGAAGATCCAGATACGCAGTATTTT. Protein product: CATKGTRGGEDPDTQYF.

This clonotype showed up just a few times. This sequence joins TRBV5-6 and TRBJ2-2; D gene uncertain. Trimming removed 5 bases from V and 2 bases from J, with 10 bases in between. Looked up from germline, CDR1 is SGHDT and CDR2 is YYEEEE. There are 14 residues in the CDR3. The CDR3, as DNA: TGTGCCAGCAGATTCTCACTTAACACCGGGGAGCTGTTTTTT. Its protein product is CASRFSLNTGELFF.